The rows below give T cell receptor beta chains drawn from one sample of a study of metastatic and nonmetastatic thyroid tumors. TCRdb ran MiXCR on the PCR reads. The sample yields about 4,600 clones, around 20% seen once. The sample was adjacent normal tissue. Source of these receptors: a male donor with papillary thyroid cancer or a benign thyroid nodule (not recorded which). Some clones in this sample may be carry-over from other donors' samples. CDR3s include the opening cysteine and the closing phenylalanine or tryptophan. D genes are given only for firm matches. Some rows mark clone size as missing; the rest say once, few, many or name a class of expanded clone.

few . TRBJ1-2 TRBV11-2 TGTGCCAGCAGCTTTACAGGGTTTAACTATGGCTACACCTTC CASSFTGFNYGYTF
many . TRBJ1-5 TRBV18 TGTGCCAGCTCACCAGGGGGCGGTTCACAGCCCCAGCATTTT CASSPGGGSQPQHF
medium-sized . TRBJ1-2 TRBV20-1 TGCAGTGCTAGCGGGACACTGCTTAACTATGGCTACACCTTC CSASGTLLNYGYTF
. . TRBJ1-2 TRBV20-1 TGCAGTGCTAGTTCGGCTAGAGGCTACACCTTC CSASSARGYTF
few . TRBJ2-1 TRBV12-3/TRBV12-4 TGTGCCAGCAGTCCCTCGGGGGCTAAGCAGTTCTTC CASSPSGAKQFF
many TRBD1 TRBJ1-2 TRBV28 TGTGCCAGCAGAACCGCCGGGACAGGGGACAGTGGCTACACCTTC CASRTAGTGDSGYTF
. . TRBJ1-1 TRBV6-5 TGTGCCAGCAGTTACGTAATAGCACGGAAGAACACTGAAGCTTTCTTT CASSYVIARKNTEAFF
many . TRBJ1-4 TRBV18 TGTGCCAGCTCACCTCTCGGTCAGGGGACCCTTCGTGAAAAACTGTTTTTT CASSPLGQGTLREKLFF
few . TRBJ2-5 TRBV6-1 TGTGCCAGCAGTACACCGGGGGACGGAGAGTACTTC CASSTPGDGEYF
. . TRBJ1-2 TRBV28 TGTGCCAGCACCTTGGCGGGGTATGGCTACACCTTC CASTLAGYGYTF
. TRBD1 TRBJ1-1 TRBV28 TGTGCCAGCAGTTTATTCAGTACAGGGGCAACTAGCACTGAAGCTTTCTTT CASSLFSTGATSTEAFF
. . TRBJ1-5 TRBV19 TGTGCCAGTAGTATTCAAGGGAACAATCAGCCCCAGCATTTT CASSIQGNNQPQHF
. TRBD2 TRBJ2-7 TRBV20-1 TGCAGTGCTGGCACCGGGACTAGCGGTTACGAGCAGTACTTC CSAGTGTSGYEQYF
medium-sized TRBD1 TRBJ1-2 TRBV12-3/TRBV12-4 TGTGCCAGCAGTTTGGAGGGGGCGGGTGGCTACACCTTC CASSLEGAGGYTF
. . TRBJ1-6 TRBV19 TGTGCCAGTAGTAAGCCAGGCGATAATTCACCCCTCCACTTT CASSKPGDNSPLHF
. TRBD1 TRBJ2-7 TRBV9 TGTGCCTCACAGGGGGCCGGGGAGCAGTACTTC CASQGAGEQYF
medium-sized . TRBJ1-6 TRBV6-4 TGTGCCAGCAGTGACGATGCAGGGGAAGGATCACCCCTCCACTTT CASSDDAGEGSPLHF
medium-sized TRBD2 TRBJ2-1 TRBV20-1 TGCAGTGTCACTAGCGGGGGGGAAGGGAATGAGCAGTTCTTC CSVTSGGEGNEQFF
. . TRBJ1-1 TRBV7-8 TGTGCCAGCAGCTTAGACTTACGCGGAGCTTTCTTT CASSLDLRGAFF
few TRBD2 TRBJ2-7 TRBV10-2 TGCGCCAGCAGTGGTAGCGGGAGCTCCTACGAGCAGTACTTC CASSGSGSSYEQYF
medium-sized . TRBJ2-1 TRBV10-2 TGCGCCAGCAGTGAACAGGGAAGAGACAATGAGCAGTTCTTC CASSEQGRDNEQFF
few . TRBJ1-5 TRBV19 TGTGCCAGTAGTGCTAGCAACAATCCGCCCCAGCATTTT CASSASNNPPQHF
. TRBD2 TRBJ2-3 TRBV27 TGTGCCAGCAGCAGGCCGACTAGCGGGGGCGGCACAGATACGCAGTATTTT CASSRPTSGGGTDTQYF
few TRBD1 TRBJ2-2 TRBV28 TGTGCCAGTAGGGACAGCAACACCGGGGAGCTGTTTTTT CASRDSNTGELFF
large . TRBJ2-7 TRBV11-3 TGTGCCAGCAGCTTTGGCGGAACCTACGAGCAGTACTTC CASSFGGTYEQYF
many TRBD2 TRBJ2-5 TRBV13 TGTGCCAGCAGCTCAGGACTAGCGGGGGAGACCCAGTACTTC CASSSGLAGETQYF
. . TRBJ2-2 TRBV27 TGTGCCAGCAGTTTATACGCAGGGTGGACAGGGGAGCTGTTTTTT CASSLYAGWTGELFF
. TRBD2 TRBJ2-5 TRBV20-1 TGCAGTGCTAGAGATACGTCTAGCGGGGGGACCCAGTACTTC CSARDTSSGGTQYF
many TRBD1 TRBJ1-1 TRBV13 TGTGCCAGCAGCGTTGGACAGGAGAACACTGAAGCTTTCTTT CASSVGQENTEAFF
. . TRBJ1-5 TRBV2 TGTGCCAGCCTATCCGGGACGGATCAGCCCCAGCATTTT CASLSGTDQPQHF
hyperexpanded TRBD1 TRBJ1-4 TRBV19 TGTGCCAGTAACAGGGGATCGGACTATGAAAAACTGTTTTTT CASNRGSDYEKLFF
. . TRBJ2-7 TRBV24-1 TGTGCCACCAGTGATTTGCGGGGTTACGAGCAGTACTTC CATSDLRGYEQYF
. . TRBJ2-7 TRBV6-1 TGTGCCAGCAGTGAGCTTCCGACCTACACCTACGAGCAGTACTTC CASSELPTYTYEQYF